This TCR beta chain came from a study of blood T cell repertoires in COVID-19. Study background: Acute-phase and convalescent COVID-19 samples originated in the United States, Italy and Spain.

The age range of participants was about 18 to 100 years, with residence in more than 20 US areas. Allocation to cohorts depended on clinical history reported by the participants. Clones were sequenced by immunoSEQ multiplex PCR, and TCRdb holds only the in-frame ones, with some missing. The sample consists of approximately 210,000 clones, 80% to 90% of them appearing once. With 8 bases clipped from V and 4 bases from J, the junction kept 5 bases outside the gene matches. Germline V CDR1 and CDR2: MDHEN, SYDVKM. The CDR3 has 14 amino acids. The source is a man aged 35 to 55 who had recovered from COVID-19. Input material: PBMCs or T cells enriched from blood (not recorded which). The V and J genes are TRBV28 and TRBJ2-3, with TRBD2 matching over 11 bases. CDR3 amino acids: CASLTSGSADTQYF. The CDR3 bases are TGTGCCAGCCTTACTAGCGGGAGTGCAGATACGCAGTATTTT.